This TCR beta chain was captured in a study of CD8+ T cells in alopecia areata. Study-level findings and limits: In scalp samples, resident alphabeta T cells of normal skin are also sequenced.

As regards this clone: Its antigen remains unknown.

Extracted RNA was reverse transcribed into cDNA, the sequencing template. Sequencing used immunoSEQ multiplex PCR; TCRdb keeps in-frame clones, though not all of them. This table holds 150,000 to 190,000 clones, around half found once. Germline values: CDR1 MNHNY, CDR2 SVGAGI (reference sequence). This CDR3 has 14 amino acids. V was clipped by 0 bases and J by 5 bases; unmatched bases: 4. Obtained from alopecia areata patients were lesional scalp punch biopsies along with peripheral blood. J is TRBJ2-7 and V is TRBV6-6, with 7 bases that match TRBD2. This TCR was sampled from a human donor with alopecia areata. The sample in question was CD8+ T cells sorted from blood, obtained at week 0. The CDR3 DNA reads TGTGCCAGCAGTTACTCGTTGGCGGGAGACGAGCAGTACTTC. Translation: CASSYSLAGDEQYF.